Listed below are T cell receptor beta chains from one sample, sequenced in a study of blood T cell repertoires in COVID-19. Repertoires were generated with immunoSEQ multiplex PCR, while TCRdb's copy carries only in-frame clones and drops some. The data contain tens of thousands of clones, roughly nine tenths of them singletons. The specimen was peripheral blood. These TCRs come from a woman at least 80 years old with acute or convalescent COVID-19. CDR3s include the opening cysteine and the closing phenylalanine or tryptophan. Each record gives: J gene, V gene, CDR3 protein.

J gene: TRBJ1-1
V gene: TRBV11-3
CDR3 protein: CASSARQGPPEAFF

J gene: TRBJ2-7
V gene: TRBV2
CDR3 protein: CASREQQVFWYEQYF

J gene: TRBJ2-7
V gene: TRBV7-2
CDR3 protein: CASSLTAEQYF

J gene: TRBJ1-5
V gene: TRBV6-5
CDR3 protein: CASGRDRNQPQHF

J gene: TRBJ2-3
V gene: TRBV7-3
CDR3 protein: CASSLDRGGDTQYF

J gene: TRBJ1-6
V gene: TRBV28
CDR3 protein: CASSFQRRGSSYNSPLHF

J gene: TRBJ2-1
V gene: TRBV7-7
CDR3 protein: CASSLRTGTSGYNEQFF

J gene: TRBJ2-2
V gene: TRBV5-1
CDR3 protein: CVSSLWRGRESTGELFF

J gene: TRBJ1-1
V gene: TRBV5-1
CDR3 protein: CASSFRPRGFGTEAFF

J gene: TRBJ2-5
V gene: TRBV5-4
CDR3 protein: CASSWGQGPETQYF

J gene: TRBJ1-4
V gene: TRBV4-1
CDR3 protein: CASNQGRMVEKLFF

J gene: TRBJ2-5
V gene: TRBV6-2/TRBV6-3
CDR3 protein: CASSYRGRGGRETQYF

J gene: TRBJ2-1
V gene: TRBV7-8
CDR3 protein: CASSLDAGARNEQFF

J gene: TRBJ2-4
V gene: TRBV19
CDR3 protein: CASRSELQGKNIQYF

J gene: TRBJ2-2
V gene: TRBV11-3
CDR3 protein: CASSLVAGELFF

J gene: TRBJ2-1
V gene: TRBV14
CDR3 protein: CASSRDFAGEQFF

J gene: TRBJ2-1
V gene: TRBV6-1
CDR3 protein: CASSEAGGYNEQFF

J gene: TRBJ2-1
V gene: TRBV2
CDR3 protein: CASSEVVSGAAEQFF

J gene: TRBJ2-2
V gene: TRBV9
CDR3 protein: CASSQRRTSGTGELFF

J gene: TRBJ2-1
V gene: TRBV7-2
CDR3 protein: CASSFRGNEQFF

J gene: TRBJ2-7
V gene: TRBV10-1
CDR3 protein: CASSRAGPTGGISYEQYF

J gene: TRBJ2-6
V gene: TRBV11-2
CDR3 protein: CASSTGGRSGSGANVLTF

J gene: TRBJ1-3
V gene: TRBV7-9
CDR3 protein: CASSLEGDTIYF

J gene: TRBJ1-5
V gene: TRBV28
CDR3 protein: CASRRGPQPQHF

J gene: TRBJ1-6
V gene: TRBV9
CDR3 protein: CASSPSTGLSPLHF

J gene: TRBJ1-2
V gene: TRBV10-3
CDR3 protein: CAISESASGLPAVNYGYTF